This entry describes one TCR beta chain. No antigen is known for it. Base qualities are not recorded, but no much larger clone differs from it by a single base. No immune events, such as infections, were documented for the healthy donors during the collection period. To calibrate time-dependent variance in a beta-binomial model of T-cell clone differential abundance, blood repertoires from healthy donors were used as a training cohort. The training cohort included around ten healthy donors, of whom 3 were female and 7 were male. On average the donors were 43 years old, and their ages spanned roughly 29 to 70 years. Whole blood from each healthy donor was obtained from a commercial supplier and was collected at three time points two to three weeks apart. For immunosequencing, genomic DNA was extracted from whole blood that had not been sorted. The sample comes from a study of identifying expanded T cells in peripheral blood (dated by TCRdb to between 2018 and 2020). The study in broad terms: Technical replicates were generated by sequencing separate aliquots of the same genomic DNA pool, and four replicates were compared pairwise.

V lost 2 bases and J lost 6 bases, and the count of bases not matched to a germline gene is 3. The CDR3 spans 15 residues, from the cysteine through the phenylalanine. Only the CDR3 part of the read is kept: 45 bases, read in frame from the first base. Via the germline V gene (reference sequence), CDR1 is MNHNY and CDR2 SVGAGI. The research as a whole found: The authors expected that biological variance in healthy repertoires might rise further over much longer intervals, such as months to years. Variance in clone template counts between roughly two-week samples significantly increased with total template count across all healthy donors. The beta-binomial model significantly reduced the number of clones called differentially abundant and the false-positive rate across all healthy-donor time intervals. Between technical replicates the binomial model flagged approximately 1.2 differentially abundant clones, whereas over approximately two weeks the binomial model flagged about 15 and over about four weeks about 19.

The immunoSEQ Assay, which uses bias-controlled multiplex PCR amplification of genomic DNA, was used to profile TCRbeta CDR3 regions. The authors' analysis ran thus. To quantify the absolute abundance of each unique TCRbeta CDR3 region, the sequences were collapsed and filtered. Differential abundance was tested with two models: a binomial (Fisher-equivalent) model and a beta-binomial model that adds time-dependent variance fitted from healthy donors. Clones with fewer than 5 combined templates were excluded, and clones with Benjamini-Hochberg FDR below 0.01 were called differentially abundant. Using the form v = (b*log(k)+a)^2, the beta-binomial variance was modeled as a function of the total template count across the two samples. Drawn from immuneACCESS, this table holds only the in-frame rearrangements with V and J called that TCRdb kept. Clones are partly lost; checked studies trace under half to an unresolved V gene and leave the rest unexplained. V and J calls plus clone size are reproduced from that table; the DNA served to infer D and trimming. The sample table lists some 93,000 clones, 88% of them with a count of one. The biggest ten clones account for approximately 3.9% of the sample.

The specimen was blood. The clonotype was recovered from a person between 18 and 69 years old in good health. Rearrangement joined TRBV6-6 to TRBJ1-5, with 11 junctional bases fitting TRBD1. The nucleotide sequence reads as follows: TGTGCCAGCAGTTACAGGACAGGGGGCCCTCAGCCCCAGCATTTT. This encodes CASSYRTGGPQPQHF.